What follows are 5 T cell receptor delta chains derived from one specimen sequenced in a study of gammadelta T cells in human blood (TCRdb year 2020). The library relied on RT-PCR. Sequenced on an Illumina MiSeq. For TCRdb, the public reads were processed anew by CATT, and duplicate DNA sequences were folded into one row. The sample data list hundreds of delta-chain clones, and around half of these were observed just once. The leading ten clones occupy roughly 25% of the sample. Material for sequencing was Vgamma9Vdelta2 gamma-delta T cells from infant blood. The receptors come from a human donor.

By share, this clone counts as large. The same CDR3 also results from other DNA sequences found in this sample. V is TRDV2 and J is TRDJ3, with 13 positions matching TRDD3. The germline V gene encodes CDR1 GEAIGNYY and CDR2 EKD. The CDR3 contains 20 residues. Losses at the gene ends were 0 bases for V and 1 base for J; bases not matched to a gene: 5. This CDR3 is CACDTVLGDTRSWDTRQMFF. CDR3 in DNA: TGTGCCTGTGACACCGTACTGGGGGATACGCGATCCTGGGACACCCGACAGATGTTTTTC.

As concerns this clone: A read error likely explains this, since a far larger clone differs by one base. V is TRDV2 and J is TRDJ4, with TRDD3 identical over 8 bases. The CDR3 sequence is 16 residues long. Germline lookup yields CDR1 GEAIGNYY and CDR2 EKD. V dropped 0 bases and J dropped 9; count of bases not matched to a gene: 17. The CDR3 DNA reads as TGTGCCTGTGACACCGTTGGGGGGAGGGATACGCGTCCCATGATCTTT. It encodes CACDTVGGRDTRPMIF.

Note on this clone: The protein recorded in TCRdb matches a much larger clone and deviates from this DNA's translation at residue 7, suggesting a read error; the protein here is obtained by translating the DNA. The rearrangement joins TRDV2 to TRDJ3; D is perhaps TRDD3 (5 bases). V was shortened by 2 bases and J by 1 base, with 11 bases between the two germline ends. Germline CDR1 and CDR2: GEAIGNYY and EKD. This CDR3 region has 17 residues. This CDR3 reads CACDSTRGSWDTRQMFF. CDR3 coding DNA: TGTGCCTGTGACAGTACTAGGGGATCCTGGGACACCCGACAGATGTTTTTC.

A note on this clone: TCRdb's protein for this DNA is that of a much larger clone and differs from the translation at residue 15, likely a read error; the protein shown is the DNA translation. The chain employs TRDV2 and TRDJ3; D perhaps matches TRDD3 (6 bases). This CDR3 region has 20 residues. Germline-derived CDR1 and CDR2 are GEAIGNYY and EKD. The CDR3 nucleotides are TGTGCCTGTGACATGACTGTACTGGGCGATCTTTCCTGGGACGCCCGACAGATGTTTTTC. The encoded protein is CACDMTVLGDLSWDARQMFF.

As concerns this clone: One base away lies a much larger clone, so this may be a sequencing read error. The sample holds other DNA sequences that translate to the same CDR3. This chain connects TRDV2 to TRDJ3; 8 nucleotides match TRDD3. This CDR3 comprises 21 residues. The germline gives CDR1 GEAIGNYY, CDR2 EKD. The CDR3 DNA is TGTGCCTGTGACACCGTGTCCGACGGGGGGATAGGACCCTGGGACACTCGACAGATGTTTTTC. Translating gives CACDTVSDGGIGPWDTRQMFF.